This paragraph covers one T cell receptor beta chain sequence. Its target is not known. CD4+ cells yielded CD45RA+ naive and CD45RA-negative memory subsets. This sample is part of a study of shared clonotypes between healthy human individuals. Study background: Each donor had three CD4 naive, three CD4 memory, two CD8 naive and one CD8 memory plate. Study-wide results and caveats: Expectations were that clonotype sharing among donors would be affected by sequencing depth.

Replicate sorted-subset PCRs were loaded with 150 to 200 ng DNA, roughly 33,000 T cell genomes. Repertoires were generated with immunoSEQ multiplex PCR, while TCRdb's copy carries only in-frame clones and drops some. Of around 990,000 clones in the sample, around three quarters were seen once. The sequenced material came from memory CD4+ T cells from PBMCs. Indicated subset: CD45RA-negative fraction. This TCR was recovered from a young man in good health. Some clones in this sample may be carry-over from other donors' samples.

The DNA of the CDR3 is TGCGCCAGCAGCTTGTCATTTGGGGAAGCAGAGACCCAGTACTTC. Protein: CASSLSFGEAETQYF. V and J are TRBV5-1 and TRBJ2-5; D gene unclear. Looked up from germline, CDR1 is SGHRS and CDR2 is YFSETQ. The CDR3 totals 15 residues. V dropped 1 base and J dropped 4 bases, with 14 bases sitting between them. The variable domain in full, with the rest retrieved from reference TRBV5-1 and TRBJ2-5, is KAGVTQTPRYLIKTRGQQVTLSCSPISGHRSVSWYQQTPGQGLQFLFEYFSETQRNKGNFPGRFSGRQFSNSRSEMNVSTLELGDSALYLCASSLSFGEAETQYFGPGTRLLVL.